This paragraph reports one T cell receptor beta chain. Its specificity is unknown. Additional DNA sequences in this sample encode the identical CDR3. The data originate from a study of shared clonotypes between healthy human individuals. Findings of the study overall: Non-shared clonotypes had lower generation probabilities than those shared by all four donors. Sharing across four donors was highest in naive CD4 (about 5%) and lowest in memory CD8 (around 0.4%). On the whole, naive subsets had larger estimated richness than memory subsets had.

Into CD45RA+ naive and CD45RA-negative memory subsets, the CD4+ cells were split. Data came from immunoSEQ multiplex PCR; TCRdb stores just in-frame clones and leaves some out. In the table there are a few million clones, approximately 90% of which are singletons. The sequence was collected from a man aged 18 to 29 in good health. The sequenced sample was naive CD4+ T cells sorted from blood. Subset of the sample: CD45RA+ positively selected.

In nucleotides, the CDR3 is TGTGCCTGGAGTGTAGGGGGGACTGGAAACACCATATATTTT. It translates to CAWSVGGTGNTIYF. V and J are TRBV30 and TRBJ1-3, with TRBD1 as a possible D gene (6 bases). The CDR3 has 14 amino acids. V was trimmed by 0 bases and J by 2 bases, leaving 8 bases between them. Germline lookup yields CDR1 GTSNPN and CDR2 SVGIG (reference sequence).